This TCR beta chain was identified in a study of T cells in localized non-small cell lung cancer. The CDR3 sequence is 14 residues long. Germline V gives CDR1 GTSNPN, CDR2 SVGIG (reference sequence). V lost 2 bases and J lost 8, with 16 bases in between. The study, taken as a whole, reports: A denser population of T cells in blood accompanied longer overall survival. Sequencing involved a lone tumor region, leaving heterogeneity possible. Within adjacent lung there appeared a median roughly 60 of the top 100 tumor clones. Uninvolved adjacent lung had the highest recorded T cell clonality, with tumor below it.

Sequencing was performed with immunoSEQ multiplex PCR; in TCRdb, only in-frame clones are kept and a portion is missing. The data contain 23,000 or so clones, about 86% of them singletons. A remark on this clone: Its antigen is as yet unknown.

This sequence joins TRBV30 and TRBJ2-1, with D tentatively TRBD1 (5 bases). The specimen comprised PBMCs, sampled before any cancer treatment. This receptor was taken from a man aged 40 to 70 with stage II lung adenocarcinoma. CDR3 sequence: CAWSKGELVDEQFF. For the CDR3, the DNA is TGTGCCTGGAGTAAAGGGGAACTGGTGGATGAGCAGTTCTTC.